The present T cell receptor (beta chain) was sequenced within a study of T cell repertoires in cytomegalovirus infection. Study-level information: Recently described HLA-C-restricted plus well-studied HLA-B-restricted CMV epitopes were used.

This clonotype was seen more than once but under ten times. Its antigen is undetermined. Trimming took 4 bases from V and 4 from J; bases not matched to a gene: 9. This CDR3 comprises 15 residues. CDR1 is MGHRA and CDR2 is YSYEKL in the germline V gene. General study points: CMV-specific TCR beta clonotypes restricted by HLA-C were the ones dominating the ex vivo response. Cumulative frequency of public TCR beta families picked out carriers of CMV plus the relevant HLA.

TCRdb redid the calling of the reads with MiXCR, one entry per CDR3 protein. The repertoire includes fewer than 900,000 distinct CDR3 sequences, 25% to 30% of them detected once, and under 15% sits in the top ten. The receptor was derived from a human donor in good health (CMV status not recorded). Some clones in this sample may be carry-over from other donors' samples. The chain combines TRBV4-1 with TRBJ2-7, with 8 positions matching TRBD1. The material was cultured CD8+ T cells from PBMCs, obtained from culture after CMV antigen stimulation. The chain's CDR3 is CASSPADRDYYEQYV. CDR3 nucleotides: TGCGCCAGCAGCCCTGCGGACAGGGATTATTACGAGCAGTACGTC.